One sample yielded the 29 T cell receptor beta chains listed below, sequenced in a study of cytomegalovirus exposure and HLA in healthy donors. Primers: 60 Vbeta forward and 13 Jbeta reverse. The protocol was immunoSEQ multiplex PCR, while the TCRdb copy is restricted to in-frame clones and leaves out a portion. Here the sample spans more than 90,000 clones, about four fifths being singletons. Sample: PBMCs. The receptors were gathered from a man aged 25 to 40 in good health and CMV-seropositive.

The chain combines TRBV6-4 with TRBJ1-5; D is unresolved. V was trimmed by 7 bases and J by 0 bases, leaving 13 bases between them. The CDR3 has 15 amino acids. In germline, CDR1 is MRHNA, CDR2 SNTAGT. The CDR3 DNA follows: TGTGCCAGCACCCCGTCCGGTCATAGCAATCAGCCCCAGCATTTT. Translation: CASTPSGHSNQPQHF.

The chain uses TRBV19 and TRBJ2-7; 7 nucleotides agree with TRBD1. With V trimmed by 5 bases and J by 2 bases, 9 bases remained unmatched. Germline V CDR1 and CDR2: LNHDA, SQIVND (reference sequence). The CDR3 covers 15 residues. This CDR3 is CASSGRDRLTYEQYF. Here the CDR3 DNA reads TGTGCCAGTAGTGGCCGGGACAGACTTACCTACGAGCAGTACTTC.

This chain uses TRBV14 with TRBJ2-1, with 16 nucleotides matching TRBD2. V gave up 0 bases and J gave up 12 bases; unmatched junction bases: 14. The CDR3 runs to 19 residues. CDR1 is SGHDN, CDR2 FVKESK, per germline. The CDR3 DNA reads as TGTGCCAGCAGCCAAGACCCGGGACTAGCGGGAGGGCCGTCAATTCGGCAGTTCTTC. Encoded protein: CASSQDPGLAGGPSIRQFF.

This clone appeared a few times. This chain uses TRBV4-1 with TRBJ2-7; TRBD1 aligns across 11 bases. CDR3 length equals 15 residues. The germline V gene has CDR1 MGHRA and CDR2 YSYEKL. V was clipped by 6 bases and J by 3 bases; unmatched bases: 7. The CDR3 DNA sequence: TGCGCCAGCAGACAGGACAGGGGGCTGCTCTACGAGCAGTACGTC. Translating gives CASRQDRGLLYEQYV.

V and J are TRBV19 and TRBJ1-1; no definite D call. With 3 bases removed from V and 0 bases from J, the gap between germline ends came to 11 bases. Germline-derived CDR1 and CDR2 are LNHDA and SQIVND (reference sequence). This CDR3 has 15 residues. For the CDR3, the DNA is TGTGCCAGTAGTATCTTCCCGGGGATGAACACTGAAGCTTTCTTT. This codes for CASSIFPGMNTEAFF.

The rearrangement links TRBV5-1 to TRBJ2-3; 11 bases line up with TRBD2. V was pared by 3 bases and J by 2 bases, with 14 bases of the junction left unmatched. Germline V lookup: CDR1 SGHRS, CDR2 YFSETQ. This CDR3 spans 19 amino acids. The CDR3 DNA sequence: TGCGCCAGCAGCTCCGGACACCTTAGACTAGCGGGAAACACAGATACGCAGTATTTT. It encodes CASSSGHLRLAGNTDTQYF.

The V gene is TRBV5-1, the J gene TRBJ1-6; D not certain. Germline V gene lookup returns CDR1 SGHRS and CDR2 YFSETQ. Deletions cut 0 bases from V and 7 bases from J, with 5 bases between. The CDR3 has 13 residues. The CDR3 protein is CASSLDRNSPLHF. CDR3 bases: TGCGCCAGCAGCTTGGATCGGAATTCACCCCTCCACTTT.

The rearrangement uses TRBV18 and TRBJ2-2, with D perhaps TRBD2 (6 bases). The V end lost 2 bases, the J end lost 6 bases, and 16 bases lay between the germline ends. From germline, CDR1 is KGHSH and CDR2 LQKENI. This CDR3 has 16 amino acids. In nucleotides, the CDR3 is TGTGCCAGCTCACCAGTCGGAGGGGTCGGCTCCGGGGAGCTGTTTTTT. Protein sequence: CASSPVGGVGSGELFF.

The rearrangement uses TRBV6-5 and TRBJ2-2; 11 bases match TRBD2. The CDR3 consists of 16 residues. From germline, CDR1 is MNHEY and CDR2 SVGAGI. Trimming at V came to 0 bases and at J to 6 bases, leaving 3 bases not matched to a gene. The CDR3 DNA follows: TGTGCCAGCAGTTACTCTAGCGGGGGGGCGTCCGGGGAGCTGTTTTTT. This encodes CASSYSSGGASGELFF.

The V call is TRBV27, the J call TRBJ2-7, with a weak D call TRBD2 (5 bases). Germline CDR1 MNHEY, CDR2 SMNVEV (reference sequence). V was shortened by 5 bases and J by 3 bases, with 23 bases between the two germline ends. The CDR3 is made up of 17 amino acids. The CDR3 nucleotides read TGTGCCAGCAGTCCCAAGACCGACCCCGCGGGCTTCTACGAGCAGTACGTC. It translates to CASSPKTDPAGFYEQYV.

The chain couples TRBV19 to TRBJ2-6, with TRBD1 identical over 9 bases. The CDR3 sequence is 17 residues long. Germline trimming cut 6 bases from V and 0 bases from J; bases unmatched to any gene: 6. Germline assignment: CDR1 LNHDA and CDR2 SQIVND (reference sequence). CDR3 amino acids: CASSGTGSLSGANVLTF. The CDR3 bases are TGTGCCAGTAGCGGGACAGGGTCCCTCTCTGGGGCCAACGTCCTGACTTTC.

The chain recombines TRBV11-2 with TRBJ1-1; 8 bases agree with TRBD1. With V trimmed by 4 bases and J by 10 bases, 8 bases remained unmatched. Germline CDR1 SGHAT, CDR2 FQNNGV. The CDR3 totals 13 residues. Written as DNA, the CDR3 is TGTGCCAGCAGCTCCCCCACGGGGACAGGAGCTTTCTTT. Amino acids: CASSSPTGTGAFF.

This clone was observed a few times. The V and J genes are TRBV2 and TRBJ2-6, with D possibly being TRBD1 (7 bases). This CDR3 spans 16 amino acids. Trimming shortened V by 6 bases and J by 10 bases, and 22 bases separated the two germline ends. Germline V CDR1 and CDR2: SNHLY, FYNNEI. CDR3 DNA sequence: TGTGCCAGCAGAGCGCAAGGGCCACCAGGGGGGAACGTCCTGACTTTC. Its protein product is CASRAQGPPGGNVLTF.

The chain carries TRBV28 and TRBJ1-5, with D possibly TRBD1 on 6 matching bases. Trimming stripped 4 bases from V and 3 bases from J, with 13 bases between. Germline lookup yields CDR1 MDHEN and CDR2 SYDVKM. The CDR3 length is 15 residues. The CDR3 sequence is CASSSLGQYNQPQHF. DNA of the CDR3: TGTGCCAGCAGTTCTCTTGGACAGTACAATCAGCCCCAGCATTTT.

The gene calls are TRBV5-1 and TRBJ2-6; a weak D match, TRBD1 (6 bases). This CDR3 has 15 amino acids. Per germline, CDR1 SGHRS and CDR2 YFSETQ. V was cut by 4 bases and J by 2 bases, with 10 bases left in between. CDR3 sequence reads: CASSLGAPGANVLTF. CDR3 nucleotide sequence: TGCGCCAGCAGCCTGGGGGCTCCTGGGGCCAACGTCCTGACTTTC.

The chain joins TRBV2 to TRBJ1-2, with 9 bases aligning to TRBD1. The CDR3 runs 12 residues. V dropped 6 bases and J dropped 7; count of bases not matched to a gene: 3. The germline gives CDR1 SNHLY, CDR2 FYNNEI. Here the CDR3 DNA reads TGTGCCAGCAGGAACAGGGGGCCTGGCTACACCTTC. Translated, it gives CASRNRGPGYTF.

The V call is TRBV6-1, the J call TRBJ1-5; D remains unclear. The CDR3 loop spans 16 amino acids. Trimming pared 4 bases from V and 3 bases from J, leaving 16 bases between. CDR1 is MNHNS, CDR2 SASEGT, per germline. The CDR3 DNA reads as TGTGCCAGCAGTGCACCCCGGGGTTTGACCAATCAGCCCCAGCATTTT. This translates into CASSAPRGLTNQPQHF.

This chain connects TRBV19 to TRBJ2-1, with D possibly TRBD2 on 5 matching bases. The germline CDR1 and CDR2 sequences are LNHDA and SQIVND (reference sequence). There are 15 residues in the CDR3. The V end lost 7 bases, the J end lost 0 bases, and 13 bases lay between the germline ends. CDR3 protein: CASTSLGSSYNEQFF. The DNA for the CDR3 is TGTGCCAGTACTTCCTTGGGGAGCTCCTACAATGAGCAGTTCTTC.

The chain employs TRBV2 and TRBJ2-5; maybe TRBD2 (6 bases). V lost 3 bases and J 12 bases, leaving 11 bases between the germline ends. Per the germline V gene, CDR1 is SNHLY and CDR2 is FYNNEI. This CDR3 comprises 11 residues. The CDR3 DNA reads TGTGCCAGCAGTGACCGGGACTCTAAGTACTTC. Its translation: CASSDRDSKYF.

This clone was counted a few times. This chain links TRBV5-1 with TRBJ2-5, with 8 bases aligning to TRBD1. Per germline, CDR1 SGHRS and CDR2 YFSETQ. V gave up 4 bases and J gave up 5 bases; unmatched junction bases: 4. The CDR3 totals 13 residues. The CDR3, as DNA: TGCGCCAGCAGCCTGACAGGGGAGGAGACCCAGTACTTC. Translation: CASSLTGEETQYF.

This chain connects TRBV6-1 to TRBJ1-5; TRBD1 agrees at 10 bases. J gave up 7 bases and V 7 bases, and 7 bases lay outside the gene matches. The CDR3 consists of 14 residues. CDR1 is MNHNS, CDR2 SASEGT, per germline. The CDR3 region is CASTRQGAVQPQHF. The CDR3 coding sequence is TGTGCCAGCACCCGACAGGGGGCGGTACAGCCCCAGCATTTT.

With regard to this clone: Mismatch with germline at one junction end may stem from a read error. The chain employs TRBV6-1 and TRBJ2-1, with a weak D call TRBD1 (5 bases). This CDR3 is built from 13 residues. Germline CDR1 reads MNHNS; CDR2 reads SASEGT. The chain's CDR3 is CAGSTTAYNEQFF. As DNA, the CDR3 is TGTGCCGGCAGTACGACAGCCTACAATGAGCAGTTCTTC.

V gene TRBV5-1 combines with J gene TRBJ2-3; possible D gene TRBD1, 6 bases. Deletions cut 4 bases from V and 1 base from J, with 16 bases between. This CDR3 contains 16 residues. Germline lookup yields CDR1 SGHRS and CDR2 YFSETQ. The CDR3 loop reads CASSLGAASRTDTQYF. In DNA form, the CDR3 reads TGCGCCAGCAGCCTGGGGGCCGCCTCCCGCACAGATACGCAGTATTTT.

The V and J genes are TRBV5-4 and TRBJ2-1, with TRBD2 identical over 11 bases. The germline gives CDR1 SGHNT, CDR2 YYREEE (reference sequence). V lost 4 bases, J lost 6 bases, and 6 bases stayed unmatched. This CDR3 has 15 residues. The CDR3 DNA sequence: TGTGCCAGCAGCACAGGGACTAGCGGACTCAATGAGCAGTTCTTC. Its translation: CASSTGTSGLNEQFF. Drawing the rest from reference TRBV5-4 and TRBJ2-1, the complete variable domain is ETGVTQSPTHLIKTRGQQVTLRCSSQSGHNTVSWYQQALGQGPQFIFQYYREEENGRGNFPPRFSGLQFPNYSSELNVNALELDDSALYLCASSTGTSGLNEQFFGPGTRLTVL.

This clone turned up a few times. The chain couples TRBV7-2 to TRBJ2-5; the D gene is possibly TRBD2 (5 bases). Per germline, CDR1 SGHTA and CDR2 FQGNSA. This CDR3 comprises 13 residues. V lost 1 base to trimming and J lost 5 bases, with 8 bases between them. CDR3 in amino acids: CASSLGGQETQYF. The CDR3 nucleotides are TGTGCCAGCAGCTTAGGCGGGCAGGAGACCCAGTACTTC.

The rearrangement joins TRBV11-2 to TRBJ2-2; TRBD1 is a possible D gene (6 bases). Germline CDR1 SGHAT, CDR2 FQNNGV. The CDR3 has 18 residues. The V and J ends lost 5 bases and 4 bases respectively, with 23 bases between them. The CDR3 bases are TGTGCCAGCAGCAAGGACGACAGGAGGATCGGCGGCACCGGGGAGCTGTTTTTT. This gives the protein CASSKDDRRIGGTGELFF.

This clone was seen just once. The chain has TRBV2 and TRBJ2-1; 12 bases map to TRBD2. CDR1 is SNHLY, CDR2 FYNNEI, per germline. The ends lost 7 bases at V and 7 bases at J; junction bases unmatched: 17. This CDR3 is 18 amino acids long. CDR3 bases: TGTGCCAGCACTTGGGACAGGGTCCCTAGCGGGGGGGAGAATGAGCAGTTCTTC. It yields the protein CASTWDRVPSGGENEQFF.

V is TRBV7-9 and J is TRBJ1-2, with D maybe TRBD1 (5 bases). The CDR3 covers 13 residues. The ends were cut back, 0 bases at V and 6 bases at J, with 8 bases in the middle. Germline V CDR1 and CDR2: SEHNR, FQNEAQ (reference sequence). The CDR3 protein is CASSLAREDGYTF. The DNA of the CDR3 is TGTGCCAGCAGCTTAGCCAGGGAAGATGGCTACACCTTC.

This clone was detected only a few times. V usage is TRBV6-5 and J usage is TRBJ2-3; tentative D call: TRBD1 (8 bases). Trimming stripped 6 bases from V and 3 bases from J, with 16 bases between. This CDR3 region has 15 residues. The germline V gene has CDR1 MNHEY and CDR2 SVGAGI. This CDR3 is CASSRDRGGTDTQYF. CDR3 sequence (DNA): TGTGCCAGCAGCCGTGACAGGGGAGGGACAGATACGCAGTATTTT.